Here is one T cell receptor (beta chain) with its context. The data derive from a study of blood T cell repertoires in COVID-19. Across the study: The United States, Italy and Spain were the sources of the acute and convalescent COVID-19 samples. PBMCs, B-cell-depleted T cells, or T cells provided the cDNA or gDNA that made up the material.

Per the study methods: Scientists estimated how many nucleated cells there were by amplifying reference gene primers. Here immunoSEQ multiplex PCR was the method, and the copy in TCRdb shows in-frame clones only, minus some. From that table come the V and J calls and clone size; the DNA was used to work out D and trimming. The sample has more than 200,000 clones, 70% to 90% seen once. CDR1 is SGHNT, CDR2 YYREEE, per germline (reference sequence). Trimming removed 6 bases from V and 3 bases from J; junction bases left unmatched: 8. The CDR3 consists of 15 residues. The sample comprised peripheral blood. The clonotype comes from a man younger than 45 with active or convalescent COVID-19. The rearrangement links TRBV5-4 to TRBJ2-1, with 8 bases aligning to TRBD2. Here the CDR3 reads CASTDGLADYNEQFF. For the CDR3, the DNA is TGTGCCAGCACAGATGGACTAGCCGACTACAATGAGCAGTTCTTC.